The 28 T cell receptor beta chains in this list originate from one sample, sequenced in a study of shared clonotypes between healthy human individuals (dated by TCRdb to 2020 to 2022). The library was produced with the immunoSEQ multiplex PCR assay. TCRdb's version of the immuneACCESS table is confined to in-frame rearrangements and falls short of the full clone set. An unresolved V gene accounts for under half of the shortfall where checked; the remainder is of unknown origin. This sample is represented by more than 1 million clones; approximately 78% of them were singletons. The ten most abundant clones make up around 0.47% of the sample. The material sequenced was memory CD4+ T cells from PBMCs. The meaning of the sample's cell subset or site label: CD45RA-negative fraction. The origin of the receptors is a man younger than 35 in good health. Some clones in this sample may be carry-over from other donors' samples.

The chain has TRBV5-1 and TRBJ2-3; D might be TRBD1 (6 bases). There are 14 residues in the CDR3. The germline V and J ends were trimmed by 2 bases and 1 base, with 8 bases remaining between them. The germline CDR1 and CDR2 sequences are SGHRS and YFSETQ. The CDR3 sequence is CASSFSGGTDTQYF. The CDR3 DNA is TGCGCCAGCAGCTTTTCAGGGGGCACAGATACGCAGTATTTT.

The V and J genes are TRBV18 and TRBJ2-7, with D uncertain. Germline CDR1 reads KGHSH; CDR2 reads LQKENI. V lost 6 bases and J lost 7, with 25 bases in between. The CDR3 contains 16 residues. CDR3 loop: CASSRNDGILSGEQYF. CDR3 DNA: TGTGCCAGCTCGCGGAACGATGGAATACTCTCCGGGGAGCAGTACTTC.

As concerns this clone: Other nucleotide sequences from this sample produce the same CDR3. The chain couples TRBV5-1 to TRBJ2-1; the D is unclear. Trimming took off 0 bases at V and 5 bases at J, with 6 bases between the two ends. This CDR3 is 13 amino acids long. Germline V gives CDR1 SGHRS, CDR2 YFSETQ. The CDR3 coding sequence is TGCGCCAGCAGCTTGGTGGTGGACAATGAGCAGTTCTTC. Translating it yields CASSLVVDNEQFF.

V gene TRBV11-3 combines with J gene TRBJ2-1, with 9 bases lining up with TRBD1. Germline assignment: CDR1 SGHNT and CDR2 YENEEA. The V gene end was trimmed by 5 bases and the J gene end by 6 bases; junction bases not matched to a gene: 8. The CDR3 has 15 residues. CDR3 DNA: TGTGCCAGCAGCCCCCGGGACAGGGCCCTCAATGAGCAGTTCTTC. As protein: CASSPRDRALNEQFF.

This chain joins TRBV4-1 and TRBJ1-4; tentative D call: TRBD1 (6 bases). The CDR3 is 19 amino acids. Germline V gene lookup returns CDR1 MGHRA and CDR2 YSYEKL. Between the trimmed V and J ends, which lost 0 bases and 8 bases, there was a span of 25 bases. The CDR3 DNA follows: TGCGCCAGCAGCCAAGATTGGGCAGGGGAAGGGCGGTTGTGGGAAAAACTGTTTTTT. This gives the protein CASSQDWAGEGRLWEKLFF.

V and J are TRBV28 and TRBJ1-6; TRBD1 agrees at 7 bases. This CDR3 has 13 amino acids. Germline loops: CDR1 MDHEN, CDR2 SYDVKM. The junction had 10 bases not matched to a gene; V was cut back by 10 bases and J by 10 bases. CDR3 residues: CATQTGHGSPLHF. The CDR3 DNA sequence: TGTGCCACCCAGACAGGGCATGGATCACCCCTCCACTTT.

The gene calls are TRBV4-2 and TRBJ1-1; D call uncertain. Germline V gene data show CDR1 as LGHNA and CDR2 as YNFKEQ. Trimming cost V 1 base and J 3 bases, with 9 bases left between them. The CDR3 length is 14 residues. The CDR3 region is CASSQGGTDTEAFF. For the CDR3, the DNA is TGTGCCAGCAGCCAAGGAGGAACAGACACTGAAGCTTTCTTT.

The genes are TRBV29-1 and TRBJ2-3, with TRBD1 matching 11 bases. CDR3 size: 14 residues. Germline CDR1 and CDR2: SQVTM and ANQGSEA. Trimming took 7 bases from V and 2 from J; bases not matched to a gene: 5. The CDR3 loop is CSARTGGPTDTQYF. The CDR3 region has the DNA TGCAGCGCACGGACAGGGGGCCCCACAGATACGCAGTATTTT.

Points on this clone: This sample includes further DNA sequences coding for the same CDR3. The chain uses TRBV15 and TRBJ2-3; TRBD2 agrees at 10 bases. Losses at the gene ends were 3 bases for V and 2 bases for J; bases not matched to a gene: 5. The CDR3 runs to 16 residues. Germline lookup yields CDR1 LNHNV and CDR2 YYDKDF (reference sequence). CDR3 bases: TGTGCCACCAGCAGGGGGCTAGCGGGAGTCACAGATACGCAGTATTTT. Its translation is CATSRGLAGVTDTQYF.

The chain has TRBV11-3 and TRBJ2-3; TRBD2 agrees at 7 bases. Germline V lookup: CDR1 SGHNT, CDR2 YENEEA. The junction had 8 bases not matched to a gene; V was cut back by 1 base and J by 4 bases. This CDR3 is built from 16 residues. The CDR3 nucleotides read TGTGCCAGCAGCTTAGGCCGGCGGGAGTTGCCAGATACGCAGTATTTT. Translated, it gives CASSLGRRELPDTQYF.

This clone has just a few counts. The genes are TRBV11-2 and TRBJ2-2; D gene unclear. In germline, CDR1 is SGHAT, CDR2 FQNNGV. Trimming pared 8 bases from V and 7 bases from J, leaving 14 bases between. The CDR3 is 13 amino acids. Here the CDR3 reads CASRRTSGGELFF. The DNA for the CDR3 is TGTGCCAGCCGACGGACGTCAGGCGGGGAGCTGTTTTTT.

This clone was counted a few times. The V call is TRBV4-3, the J call TRBJ2-6; D gene uncertain. Germline V gene data show CDR1 as LGHNA and CDR2 as YSLEER. Trimming took 4 bases from V and 4 from J, leaving 20 bases between them. The CDR3 has 18 residues. The CDR3, as DNA: TGCGCCAGCAGCCCAAGGGCTGCAGGCGCCGAAGGGGCCAACGTCCTGACTTTC. Its protein product is CASSPRAAGAEGANVLTF.

This clone turned up a few times. The rearrangement uses TRBV30 and TRBJ1-3; D remains ambiguous. This CDR3 contains 14 residues. Germline CDR1 reads GTSNPN; CDR2 reads SVGIG (reference sequence). V dropped 1 base and J dropped 0 bases, with 7 bases sitting between them. The CDR3 loop is CAWSEEASGNTIYF. The CDR3 nucleotides read TGTGCCTGGAGTGAGGAAGCCTCTGGAAACACCATATATTTT.

This clone occurred a few times. The chain combines TRBV9 with TRBJ2-7, with 9 bases fitting TRBD1. V shed 3 bases and J 5 bases; nucleotides not matched to a gene: 9. Germline CDR1 and CDR2: SGDLS and YYNGEE. This CDR3 contains 15 residues. As DNA, the CDR3 is TGTGCCAGCAGCGCCACGGGACAGGGCTGGGACGAGCAGTACTTC. As protein: CASSATGQGWDEQYF.

The rearrangement joins TRBV5-1 to TRBJ2-5, with TRBD2 matching 7 bases. With V trimmed by 4 bases and J by 9 bases, 12 bases remained unmatched. The CDR3 sequence is 14 residues long. In germline, CDR1 is SGHRS, CDR2 YFSETQ. Written as DNA, the CDR3 is TGCGCCAGCAGCGTGGGGGGAGGGCAAGATGCCCAGTACTTC. Translating gives CASSVGGGQDAQYF.

The chain carries TRBV30 and TRBJ1-1; maybe TRBD1 (5 bases). Germline-derived CDR1 and CDR2 are GTSNPN and SVGIG (reference sequence). The CDR3 covers 12 residues. Trimming left V 2 bases short and J 8 bases short, with 12 bases between. CDR3 in DNA: TGTGCCTGGAGTCCCTACAGGTTCGAAGCTTTCTTT. Its translation is CAWSPYRFEAFF.

The rearrangement links TRBV29-1 to TRBJ1-5; TRBD1 agrees at 7 bases. With V trimmed by 4 bases and J by 3 bases, 6 bases remained unmatched. The CDR3 has 14 residues. Looked up from germline, CDR1 is SQVTM and CDR2 is ANQGSEA. CDR3 sequence reads: CSVAFGQVNQPQHF. CDR3 sequence (DNA): TGCAGCGTTGCCTTCGGACAGGTCAATCAGCCCCAGCATTTT.

The table lists this clone with a few counts. The genes are TRBV30 and TRBJ2-7; D remains ambiguous. Trimming left V 4 bases short and J 9 bases short, with 7 bases between. The germline CDR1 and CDR2 sequences are GTSNPN and SVGIG (reference sequence). The CDR3 sequence is 9 residues long. CDR3 amino acids: CAWTQLQYF. The CDR3 DNA is TGTGCCTGGACCCAACTGCAGTACTTC.

V is TRBV28 and J is TRBJ2-7, with no clear D. CDR3 length: 13 amino acids. The V gene lost 6 bases and the J gene lost 0 bases, with 9 bases spanning the gap. Germline V CDR1 and CDR2: MDHEN, SYDVKM. The CDR3 DNA sequence: TGTGCCAGCAGCCCGGCAGGCTCCTACGAGCAGTACTTC. It codes for CASSPAGSYEQYF. Supplemented by reference TRBV28 and TRBJ2-7, the full variable domain reads DVKVTQSSRYLVKRTGEKVFLECVQDMDHENMFWYRQDPGLGLRLIYFSYDVKMKEKGDIPEGYSVSREKKERFSLILESASTNQTSMYLCASSPAGSYEQYFGPGTRLTVT.

Only a few counts were recorded for this clone. The chain links TRBV21-1 to TRBJ2-7; the DNA was not compared with TRBD2, the D call given in the table. TRBV21-1 is deemed a pseudogene. There are 14 residues in the CDR3. The CDR3 loop is CARTIDWLACEQYF. As DNA, the CDR3 is TGTGCCAGAACTATTGACTGGTTGGCGTGTGAGCAGTACTTC.

DNA for the CDR3: TGTGCCAGCAGTTGGGACAGGGGCGGAACTGAAGCTTTCTTT. It is translated as CASSWDRGGTEAFF. The chain is built from TRBV7-8 and TRBJ1-1, with 10 bases identical to TRBD1. The CDR3 extends over 14 amino acids. Germline assignment: CDR1 SGHVS and CDR2 FQNEAQ. After removal of 6 bases from V and 5 bases from J, the junction contained 6 bases not matched to a gene.

Details on this clone: The sample has other DNA sequences that encode this CDR3 too. The J gene is TRBJ1-2, the V gene TRBV5-1; D call uncertain. In germline, CDR1 is SGHRS, CDR2 YFSETQ. The length of the CDR3 is 15 residues. The germline V and J ends were trimmed by 1 base and 0 bases, with 10 bases remaining between them. The CDR3 region is CASSLYQEANYGYTF. The DNA of the CDR3 is TGCGCCAGCAGCTTGTACCAAGAAGCTAACTATGGCTACACCTTC.

The V gene is TRBV5-4, the J gene TRBJ1-1; a possible D gene is TRBD1 (6 bases). Germline lookup yields CDR1 SGHNT and CDR2 YYREEE (reference sequence). The CDR3 sequence is 14 residues long. Trimming left V 3 bases short and J 1 base short, with 10 bases between. The CDR3 region is CASSYRVGNTEAFF. The CDR3 nucleotides read TGTGCCAGCAGCTACAGGGTTGGGAACACTGAAGCTTTCTTT.

The rearrangement joins TRBV15 to TRBJ1-1, with unresolved D. Germline CDR1 LNHNV, CDR2 YYDKDF (reference sequence). The CDR3 has 14 amino acids. V lost 3 bases to trimming and J lost 8 bases, with 16 bases between them. In DNA, the CDR3 is TGTGCCACCAGCAGGGGGAGGAACGTCGTCGAAGCTTTCTTT. Translation: CATSRGRNVVEAFF. Full variable domain (rest looked up from reference TRBV15 and TRBJ1-1): DAMVIQNPRYQVTQFGKPVTLSCSQTLNHNVMYWYQQKSSQAPKLLFHYYDKDFNNEADTPDNFQSRRPNTSFCFLDIRSPGLGDTAMYLCATSRGRNVVEAFFGQGTRLTVV.

This clone has more than one count but fewer than ten. V usage is TRBV5-4 and J usage is TRBJ1-2; D is ambiguous. Per germline, CDR1 SGHNT and CDR2 YYREEE (reference sequence). Trimming stripped 4 bases from V and 2 bases from J, with 9 bases between. CDR3 length: 13 residues. CDR3 in DNA: TGTGCCAGCAGCGACGGAGCGAACTATGGCTACACCTTC. Its protein is CASSDGANYGYTF.

The chain uses TRBV18 and TRBJ1-3; tentatively, D is TRBD1 (5 bases). This CDR3 is built from 18 residues. V lost 3 bases and J 0 bases, leaving 18 bases between the germline ends. The V gene's germline CDR1 is KGHSH and CDR2 LQKENI. The CDR3 DNA reads TGTGCCAGCTCACCCATTGGGCCAGGGCAGGCCTCTGGAAACACCATATATTTT. Encoded protein: CASSPIGPGQASGNTIYF.

V and J are TRBV27 and TRBJ2-7, with 7 nucleotides matching TRBD2. The CDR3 is 13 amino acids. With V trimmed by 2 bases and J by 5 bases, 3 bases remained unmatched. Looked up from germline, CDR1 is MNHEY and CDR2 is SMNVEV (reference sequence). The CDR3 DNA reads as TGTGCCAGCAGTTTAGAGGGAGGGGACGAGCAGTACTTC. It encodes CASSLEGGDEQYF.

This rearrangement joins TRBV28 to TRBJ2-7; 8 bases agree with TRBD2. Germline CDR1 and CDR2: MDHEN and SYDVKM. This CDR3 has 15 residues. V shed 6 bases, J shed 2 bases, and the junction held 9 bases outside the gene matches. The CDR3 is CASSPGLAAPYEQYF. CDR3 bases: TGTGCCAGCAGCCCTGGACTAGCAGCTCCCTACGAGCAGTACTTC.